A single sample gave rise to the 17 T cell receptor beta chains below, sequenced in a study of blood T cell repertoires in COVID-19. The method was immunoSEQ multiplex PCR; TCRdb's version includes in-frame clones alone and lacks a portion of them. The table records around 150,000 clones, 76% of them present only once. Sequencing was performed on peripheral blood. These receptors were collected from a woman older than 75 with active or convalescent COVID-19.

In DNA, the CDR3 is TGTGCCAGTAGTGCCTCAAGAATACAGGGTTACCTTAGCAATCAGCCCCAGCATTTT. Translating gives CASSASRIQGYLSNQPQHF. The chain links TRBV19 to TRBJ1-5, with D maybe TRBD1 (6 bases). The germline V gene has CDR1 LNHDA and CDR2 SQIVND (reference sequence). CDR3 length: 19 residues. The V and J ends lost 5 bases and 0 bases respectively, with 23 bases between them.

This clone showed up just a few times. The chain carries TRBV18 and TRBJ1-3; 10 nucleotides match TRBD1. This CDR3 region has 15 residues. Trimming at V came to 8 bases and at J to 2 bases, leaving 6 bases not matched to a gene. Germline-derived CDR1 and CDR2 are KGHSH and LQKENI. The CDR3 loop is CASTGQGITGNTIYF. The CDR3 DNA sequence: TGTGCCAGCACGGGACAGGGGATAACTGGAAACACCATATATTTT. Together with reference TRBV18 and TRBJ1-3, the CDR3 gives the full variable domain: NAGVMQNPRHLVRRRGQEARLRCSPMKGHSHVYWYRQLPEEGLKFMVYLQKENIIDESGMPKERFSAEFPKEGPSILRIQQVVRGDSAAYFCASTGQGITGNTIYFGEGSWLTVV.

This sequence joins TRBV29-1 and TRBJ1-2; weak D call: TRBD1 (5 bases). The CDR3 sequence is 12 residues long. The V gene lost 7 bases and the J gene lost 2 bases, with 11 bases spanning the gap. Looked up from germline, CDR1 is SQVTM and CDR2 is ANQGSEA. CDR3 coding DNA: TGCAGCGCGACCGACAGAAACTATGGCTACACCTTC. The encoded protein is CSATDRNYGYTF.

The sample holds a few counts of this clone. V is TRBV11-1 and J is TRBJ1-1; D unresolved. Between the trimmed V and J ends, which lost 1 base and 6 bases, there was a span of 9 bases. This CDR3 is built from 13 residues. Germline V CDR1 and CDR2: SGHAT, FQDESV (reference sequence). The chain's CDR3 is CASSLDSIAEAFF. CDR3 coding DNA: TGTGCCAGCAGCTTAGACTCCATAGCTGAAGCTTTCTTT.

This clone has only a few counts. V usage is TRBV3-1 (or the pseudogene TRBV3-2) and J usage is TRBJ1-1; D is possibly TRBD1 (6 bases). The CDR3 is made up of 14 amino acids. Germline-derived CDR1 and CDR2 are LGHDT and YNNKEL (reference sequence). V was shortened by 4 bases and J by 1 base, with 10 bases between the two germline ends. The CDR3 DNA reads TGTGCCAGCAGCCCACAGGGCACGAACACTGAAGCTTTCTTT. Translation: CASSPQGTNTEAFF.

The chain links TRBV19 to TRBJ1-2; maybe TRBD1 (6 bases). Germline V gene data show CDR1 as LNHDA and CDR2 as SQIVND (reference sequence). The length of the CDR3 is 12 residues. The V end was cut by 6 bases, the J end by 2 bases, with 7 bases between. CDR3 nucleotide sequence: TGTGCCAGTAGAACAGGGAACTATGGCTACACCTTC. Amino acids: CASRTGNYGYTF.

The chain employs TRBV5-1 and TRBJ2-7, with TRBD1 matching 9 bases. V lost 0 bases and J lost 1; bases outside the gene matches: 5. The CDR3 totals 16 residues. Germline CDR1 and CDR2: SGHRS and YFSETQ. CDR3 in amino acids: CASSLGTGAISYEQYF. In DNA, the CDR3 is TGCGCCAGCAGCTTGGGGACAGGGGCCATTTCCTACGAGCAGTACTTC.

This CDR3 reads CASNNKGISGNEQFF. The CDR3, as DNA: TGTGCCAGCAACAATAAGGGAATCAGCGGAAATGAGCAGTTCTTC. This chain connects TRBV7-8 to TRBJ2-1; D is possibly TRBD2 (5 bases). V shed 7 bases and J shed 7 bases, with 20 bases lying between them. Germline CDR1 reads SGHVS; CDR2 reads FQNEAQ. The CDR3 is made up of 15 amino acids.

This clone was detected only a few times. V usage is TRBV7-2 and J usage is TRBJ2-2; D ambiguous. V lost 5 bases and J 9 bases, leaving 7 bases between the germline ends. Germline CDR1 is SGHTA and CDR2 is FQGNSA. The CDR3 has 11 residues. CDR3 sequence reads: CASSPVRELFF. DNA for the CDR3: TGTGCCAGCAGCCCGGTCCGGGAGCTGTTTTTT.

The rearrangement uses TRBV9 and TRBJ1-1; D is ambiguous. CDR3 size: 12 residues. V lost 0 bases and J 8 bases, leaving 8 bases between the germline ends. In germline, CDR1 is SGDLS, CDR2 YYNGEE. The CDR3 loop is CASSVGGGEAFF. The CDR3 nucleotides are TGTGCCAGCAGCGTAGGGGGAGGGGAAGCTTTCTTT.

V gene TRBV5-6 combines with J gene TRBJ1-1; D not resolved. Germline CDR1 reads SGHDT; CDR2 reads YYEEEE. The ends were cut back, 2 bases at V and 11 bases at J, with 13 bases in the middle. The CDR3 covers 12 residues. The CDR3 reads CASSFGGHVAFF. The CDR3 DNA follows: TGTGCCAGCAGCTTCGGAGGTCACGTGGCTTTCTTT.

The chain carries TRBV2 and TRBJ1-2, with 7 bases matching TRBD1. The germline V gene has CDR1 SNHLY and CDR2 FYNNEI. CDR3 length: 13 residues. V shed 2 bases, J shed 8 bases, and the junction held 5 bases outside the gene matches. The CDR3 DNA follows: TGTGCCAGCAGTGAACAGGGGGGACAGGGCTACACCTTC. This translates into CASSEQGGQGYTF.

The chain has TRBV6-6 and TRBJ1-5; 12 bases map to TRBD1. CDR3 length equals 16 residues. The V gene end was trimmed by 7 bases and the J gene end by 7 bases; junction bases not matched to a gene: 11. Germline V gene sequence: CDR1 MNHNY, CDR2 SVGAGI (reference sequence). CDR3: CASKGVGQGARQPQHF. The CDR3 DNA is TGTGCCAGCAAGGGGGTGGGACAGGGGGCTCGACAGCCCCAGCATTTT.

This chain joins TRBV5-5 and TRBJ1-2; D call uncertain. CDR1 and CDR2 (germline): SGHKS, YYEKEE (reference sequence). CDR3 size: 12 residues. V was trimmed by 0 bases and J by 8 bases, leaving 8 bases between them. The CDR3 nucleotides read TGTGCCAGCAGCTTGGCGAGTTACGGCTACACCTTC. Translated: CASSLASYGYTF.

This sequence joins TRBV7-9 and TRBJ2-7; 7 nucleotides match TRBD1. V was pared by 2 bases and J by 5 bases, with 9 bases of the junction left unmatched. Germline lookup yields CDR1 SEHNR and CDR2 FQNEAQ (reference sequence). This CDR3 is built from 15 residues. For the CDR3, the DNA is TGTGCCAGCAGCTTAACTCAGGGGGTGGTAGACGAGCAGTACTTC. The encoded protein is CASSLTQGVVDEQYF.

The V gene is TRBV5-6, the J gene TRBJ1-1, with 11 bases lining up with TRBD1. This CDR3 comprises 15 residues. Germline CDR1 is SGHDT and CDR2 is YYEEEE. V trimming: 4 bases; J trimming: 5 bases; junction bases outside the gene matches: 7. In DNA, the CDR3 is TGTGCCAGCAGCGGTCCGGACAGGGGGCAAACTGAAGCTTTCTTT. Translation gives CASSGPDRGQTEAFF. Full variable domain (remainder filled in from reference TRBV5-6 and TRBJ1-1): DAGVTQSPTHLIKTRGQQVTLRCSPKSGHDTVSWYQQALGQGPQFIFQYYEEEERQRGNFPDRFSGHQFPNYSSELNVNALLLGDSALYLCASSGPDRGQTEAFFGQGTRLTVV.

This clone was detected a few times. The rearrangement joins TRBV30 to TRBJ2-2; 7 positions agree with TRBD1. The CDR3 has 14 amino acids. Unmatched junction bases numbered 3, after V lost 3 bases and J lost 2 bases. Germline V gene lookup returns CDR1 GTSNPN and CDR2 SVGIG (reference sequence). The CDR3 is CAWRGTANTGELFF. In nucleotides, the CDR3 is TGTGCCTGGAGGGGGACAGCCAACACCGGGGAGCTGTTTTTT.